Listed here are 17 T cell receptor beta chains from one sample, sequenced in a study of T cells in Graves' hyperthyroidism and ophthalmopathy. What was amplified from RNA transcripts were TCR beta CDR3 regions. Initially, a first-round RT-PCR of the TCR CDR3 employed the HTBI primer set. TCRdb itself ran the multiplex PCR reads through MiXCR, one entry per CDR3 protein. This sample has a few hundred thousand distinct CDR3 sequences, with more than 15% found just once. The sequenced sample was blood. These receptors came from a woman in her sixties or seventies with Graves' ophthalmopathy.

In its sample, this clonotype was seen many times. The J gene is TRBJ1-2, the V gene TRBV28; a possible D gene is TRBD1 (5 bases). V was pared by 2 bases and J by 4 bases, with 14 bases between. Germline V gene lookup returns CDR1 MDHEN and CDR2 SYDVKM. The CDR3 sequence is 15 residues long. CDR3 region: CASSLTGPRRYGYTF. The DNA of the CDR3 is TGTGCCAGCAGTTTAACGGGACCCAGACGCTATGGCTACACCTTC.

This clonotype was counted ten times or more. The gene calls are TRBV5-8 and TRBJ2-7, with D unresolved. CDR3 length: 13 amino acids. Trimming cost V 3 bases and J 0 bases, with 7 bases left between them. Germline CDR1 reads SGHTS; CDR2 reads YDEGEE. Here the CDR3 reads CASSSRNSYEQYF. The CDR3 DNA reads TGTGCCAGCAGCTCAAGGAACTCCTACGAGCAGTACTTC.

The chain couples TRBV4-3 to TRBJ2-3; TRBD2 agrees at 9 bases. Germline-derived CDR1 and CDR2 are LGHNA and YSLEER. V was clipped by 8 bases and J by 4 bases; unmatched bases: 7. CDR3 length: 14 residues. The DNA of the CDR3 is TGCGCCAGCGGACAAGCGGGAGGACCAGATACGCAGTATTTT. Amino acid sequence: CASGQAGGPDTQYF.

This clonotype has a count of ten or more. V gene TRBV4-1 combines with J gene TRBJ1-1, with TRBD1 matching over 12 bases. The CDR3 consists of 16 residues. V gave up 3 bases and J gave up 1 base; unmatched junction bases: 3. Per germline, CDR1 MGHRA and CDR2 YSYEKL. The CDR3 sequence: CASSQGTGGGNTEAFF. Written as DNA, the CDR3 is TGCGCCAGCAGCCAGGGGACAGGGGGCGGGAACACTGAAGCTTTCTTT.

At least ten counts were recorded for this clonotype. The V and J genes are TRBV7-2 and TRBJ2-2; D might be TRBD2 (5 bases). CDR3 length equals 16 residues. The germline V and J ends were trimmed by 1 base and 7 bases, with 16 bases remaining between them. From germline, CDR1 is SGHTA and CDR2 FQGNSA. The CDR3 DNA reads TGTGCCAGCAGCTTAGAGGTCTCTAGCTGGGGCGGGGAGCTGTTTTTT. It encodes CASSLEVSSWGGELFF.

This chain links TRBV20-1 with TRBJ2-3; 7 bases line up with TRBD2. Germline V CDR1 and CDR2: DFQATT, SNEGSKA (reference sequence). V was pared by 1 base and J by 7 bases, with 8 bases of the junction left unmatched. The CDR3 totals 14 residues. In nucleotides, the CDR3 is TGCAGTGCTAGAGCTGGACTAGGTGTTAATACGCAGTATTTT. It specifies CSARAGLGVNTQYF.

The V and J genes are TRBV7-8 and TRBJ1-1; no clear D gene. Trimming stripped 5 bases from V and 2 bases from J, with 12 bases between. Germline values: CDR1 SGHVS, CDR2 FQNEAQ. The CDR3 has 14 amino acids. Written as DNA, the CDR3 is TGTGCCAGCAGCCCTGGTCGGGGAAACACTGAAGCTTTCTTT. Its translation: CASSPGRGNTEAFF.

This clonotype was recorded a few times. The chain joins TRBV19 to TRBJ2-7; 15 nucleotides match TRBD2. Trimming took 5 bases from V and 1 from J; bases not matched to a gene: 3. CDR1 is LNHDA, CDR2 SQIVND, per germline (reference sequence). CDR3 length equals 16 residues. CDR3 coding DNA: TGTGCCAGTAGTTCGGGGACTAGCGGGAGGTCCTACGAGCAGTACTTC. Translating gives CASSSGTSGRSYEQYF.

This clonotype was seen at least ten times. The CDR3 loop is CASSLGVRYRGSGNTIYF. In DNA form, the CDR3 reads TGTGCCAGCAGTTTAGGAGTACGGTACCGGGGCTCTGGAAACACCATATATTTT. V gene TRBV12-3 or TRBV12-4 combines with J gene TRBJ1-3; no clear D. Trimming stripped 1 base from V and 0 bases from J, with 16 bases between. This CDR3 comprises 18 residues.

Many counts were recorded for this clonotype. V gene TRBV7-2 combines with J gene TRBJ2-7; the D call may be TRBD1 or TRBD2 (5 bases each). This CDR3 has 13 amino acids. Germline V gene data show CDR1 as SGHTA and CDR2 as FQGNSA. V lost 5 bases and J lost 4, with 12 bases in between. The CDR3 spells CASSAVRGYEQYF. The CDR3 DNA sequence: TGTGCCAGCAGCGCGGTGAGGGGATACGAGCAGTACTTC.

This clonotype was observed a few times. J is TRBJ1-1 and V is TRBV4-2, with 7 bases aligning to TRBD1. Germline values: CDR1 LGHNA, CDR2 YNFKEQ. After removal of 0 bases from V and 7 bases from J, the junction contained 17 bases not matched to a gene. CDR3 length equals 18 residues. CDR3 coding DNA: TGTGCCAGCAGCCAAGATTTCGCTGACAGGGTGGGTGGAAATGAAGCTTTCTTT. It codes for CASSQDFADRVGGNEAFF.

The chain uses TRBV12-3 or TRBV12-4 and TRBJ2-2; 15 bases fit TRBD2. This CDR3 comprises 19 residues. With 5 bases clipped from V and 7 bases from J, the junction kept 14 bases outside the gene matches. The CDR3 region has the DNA TGTGCCAGCAGTCCCCTCCTCGGGACTAGCGGGGGGAAAAACGGGGAGCTGTTTTTT. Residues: CASSPLLGTSGGKNGELFF.

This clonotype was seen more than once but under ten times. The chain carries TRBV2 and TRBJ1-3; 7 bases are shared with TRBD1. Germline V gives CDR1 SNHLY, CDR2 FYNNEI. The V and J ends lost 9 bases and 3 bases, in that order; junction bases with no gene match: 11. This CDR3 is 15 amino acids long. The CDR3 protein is CASNTGVLNGNTIYF. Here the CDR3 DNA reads TGTGCCAGTAATACAGGGGTTTTGAATGGAAACACCATATATTTT.

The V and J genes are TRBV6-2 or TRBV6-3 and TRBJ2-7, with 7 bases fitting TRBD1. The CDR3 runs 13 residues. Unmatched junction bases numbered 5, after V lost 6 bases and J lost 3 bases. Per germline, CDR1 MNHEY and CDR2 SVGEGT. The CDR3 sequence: CASSRDSNYEQYF. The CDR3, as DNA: TGTGCCAGCAGCCGGGACAGCAACTACGAGCAGTACTTC.

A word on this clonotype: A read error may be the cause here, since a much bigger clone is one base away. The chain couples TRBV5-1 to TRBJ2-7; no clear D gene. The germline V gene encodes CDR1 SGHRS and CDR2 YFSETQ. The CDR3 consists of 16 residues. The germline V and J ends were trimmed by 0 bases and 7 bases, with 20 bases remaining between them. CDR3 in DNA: TGCGCCAGCAGCTTGGGGTCCGTGAATATTTACAATGAGCAGTACTTC. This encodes CASSLGSVNIYNEQYF.

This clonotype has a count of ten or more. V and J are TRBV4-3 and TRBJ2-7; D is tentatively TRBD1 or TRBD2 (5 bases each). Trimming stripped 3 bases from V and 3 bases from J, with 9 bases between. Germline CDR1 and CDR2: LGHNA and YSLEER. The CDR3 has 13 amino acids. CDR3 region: CASSQGVGYEQYF. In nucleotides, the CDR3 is TGCGCCAGCAGCCAGGGGGTGGGCTACGAGCAGTACTTC.

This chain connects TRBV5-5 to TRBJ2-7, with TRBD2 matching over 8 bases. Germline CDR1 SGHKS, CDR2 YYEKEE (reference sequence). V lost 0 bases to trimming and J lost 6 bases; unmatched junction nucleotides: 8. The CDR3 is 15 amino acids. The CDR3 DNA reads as TGTGCCAGCAGCTTGGCCCACGGGGGGGATCGCGAGCAGTACTTC. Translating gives CASSLAHGGDREQYF.